This TCR beta chain appears in the sequencing data of a study of circulating tumor DNA in untreated peripheral T-cell lymphoma (dated by TCRdb to 2020 to 2022). Baseline tumor tissue collected before treatment was sequenced to identify tumor-specific TCR clonotypes. Next-generation sequencing of T-cell receptor sequences was used to monitor peripheral T-cell lymphoma patients receiving frontline treatment on a trial. Libraries came from the immunoSEQ multiplex PCR assay. TCRdb limited this immuneACCESS table to in-frame rearrangements with V and J called. A share of clones is missing; checked studies link under half to unresolved V genes, and the rest is unexplained. For this sample there are roughly 7,000 clones; approximately 76% appear just once. The ten largest clones take up 15% to 20% of the sample. Concerning this clone itself: Its antigen specificity is not known. Base qualities are not recorded, but no much larger clone differs from it by a single base.

The germline V gene gives CDR1 as SGHRS and CDR2 as YFSETQ. The V and J ends are trimmed by 7 bases and 0 bases, leaving 14 bases between them. Spanning cysteine to phenylalanine, the CDR3 consists of 15 amino acids. Left in the record is the CDR3 DNA by itself, 45 bases read in frame from the first base. Beyond this particular receptor, the publication reports: Tumor-specific clonotypes were found in over 75% of patients, coming from more than 85% of baseline tissues and approximately 61% of baseline serum samples.

This sequence originates from a human donor with peripheral T-cell lymphoma. The sequence links TRBV5-1 to TRBJ2-1; a weak D assignment points to TRBD2 (5 bases agree). The sequenced sample consisted of tumor tissue. The DNA reads as follows: TGCGCCAGCCGAGTGGAGGTCAGCTCCTACAATGAGCAGTTCTTC. Its protein reads: CASRVEVSSYNEQFF.